This T cell receptor beta chain was recorded in a study of blood T cells in healthy people across ages. Alongside a J-beta primer mix, a sample-barcoded 5' primer served in a second PCR lasting about 6 to 11 cycles. TCRdb fed the 5' RACE reads into MiXCR, producing one record per CDR3 protein. The table shows about 800,000 distinct CDR3 sequences, with 20% to 30% occurring only once. General study results and limits: Higher diversity and more naive CD4+ cells were features of long-lived donors, compared to aged donors.

About this clonotype itself: Its target is not known.

The CDR3 consists of 16 residues. V shed 5 bases and J shed 4 bases, with 20 bases lying between them. Germline V gene data show CDR1 as DFQATT and CDR2 as SNEGSKA (reference sequence). The same specimen was also included in a second study, on T cells of mothers and their children. That work states: Three mothers and their six children, all healthy Caucasians, donated. Compared with unrelated pairs, related mother-child pairs had slightly higher, non-significant overlap.

Sequenced material: blood. The chain combines TRBV20-1 with TRBJ1-4, with D perhaps matching TRBD1 (5 bases). This sequence was found in a boy aged 5-17 years in good health. In DNA form, the CDR3 reads TGCAGTGCTGACCTTGGGGCCCTCACAATTAATGAAAAACTGTTTTTT. Translation gives CSADLGALTINEKLFF.